This entry lists 14 T cell receptor beta chains sequenced from one sample in a study of T cell repertoires in cytomegalovirus infection. One entry per CDR3 protein, called by TCRdb with MiXCR from the reads. The table has about a million distinct CDR3 sequences, roughly 31% seen once. No antigens are known for them. The source was cultured CD8+ T cells from PBMCs, collected from culture after CMV antigen stimulation. Every receptor here comes from a human donor in good health (CMV status not recorded). Some clones in this sample may be carry-over from other donors' samples.

V gene TRBV19 combines with J gene TRBJ1-1, with a possible D match to TRBD1 (5 bases). The CDR3 has 13 amino acids. Per the germline V gene, CDR1 is LNHDA and CDR2 is SQIVND (reference sequence). V gave up 8 bases and J gave up 1 base, with 11 bases separating them. The CDR3 DNA reads as TGTGCCAGTTTCTTTCAGGGGAACACTGAAGCTTTCTTT. Protein: CASFFQGNTEAFF.

There are a few counts of this clonotype. The V gene is TRBV7-9, the J gene TRBJ1-1; no clear D gene. The ends were cut back, 5 bases at V and 1 base at J, with 14 bases in the middle. The CDR3 consists of 15 residues. CDR1 and CDR2 from the germline V gene are SEHNR and FQNEAQ (reference sequence). The CDR3 DNA reads TGTGCCAGCAGCCCCCCCAGCGGGCGGAACACTGAAGCTTTCTTT. As protein: CASSPPSGRNTEAFF.

The genes are TRBV12-5 and TRBJ1-2; 8 positions agree with TRBD1. Trimming at V came to 5 bases and at J to 5 bases, leaving 4 bases not matched to a gene. The CDR3 is made up of 13 amino acids. Looked up from germline, CDR1 is LGHNT and CDR2 is FRNRAP. This chain's CDR3 is CASGPDRGYGYTF. For the CDR3, the DNA is TGTGCTAGTGGTCCTGACAGGGGATATGGCTACACCTTC.

This clonotype was picked up a small number of times. This sequence joins TRBV29-1 and TRBJ2-2; TRBD1 might be the D (8 bases). This CDR3 has 17 amino acids. Germline assignment: CDR1 SQVTM and CDR2 ANQGSEA. V was shortened by 0 bases and J by 3 bases, with 17 bases between the two germline ends. This chain's CDR3 is CSVEDPWTGRDTGELFF. The CDR3 coding sequence is TGCAGCGTTGAAGACCCCTGGACAGGGAGGGACACCGGGGAGCTGTTTTTT.

The V and J genes are TRBV27 and TRBJ1-1; a possible D gene is TRBD1 (5 bases). The ends were cut back, 0 bases at V and 2 bases at J, with 10 bases in the middle. In germline, CDR1 is MNHEY, CDR2 SMNVEV (reference sequence). The CDR3 is 15 residues long. In nucleotides, the CDR3 is TGTGCCAGCAGTTTATCGTATGGGGGTAACACTGAAGCTTTCTTT. It encodes CASSLSYGGNTEAFF.

The J gene is TRBJ2-7, the V gene TRBV5-6; 8 bases match TRBD1. V was pared by 4 bases and J by 4 bases, with 7 bases of the junction left unmatched. This CDR3 spans 14 amino acids. Germline CDR1 and CDR2: SGHDT and YYEEEE. CDR3 residues: CASSDSDREYEQYV. CDR3 in DNA: TGTGCCAGCAGCGACTCGGACAGGGAGTACGAGCAGTACGTC.

The chain joins TRBV10-3 to TRBJ1-1; D gene uncertain. Germline CDR1 and CDR2: ENHRY and SYGVKD. This CDR3 is 13 amino acids long. V was cut by 7 bases and J by 1 base, with 10 bases left in between. CDR3 amino acids: CAITPGGNTEAFF. CDR3 nucleotide sequence: TGTGCCATCACCCCCGGCGGGAACACTGAAGCTTTCTTT.

The chain recombines TRBV6-2 or TRBV6-3 with TRBJ2-1, with D perhaps assigned TRBD1 or TRBD2 (5 bases each). Trimming removed 6 bases at V and 6 bases at J, with 12 bases between. The CDR3 spans 13 residues. Germline V CDR1 and CDR2: MNHEY, SVGEGT. This CDR3 is CASRRGSGNEQFF. The CDR3 DNA follows: TGTGCCAGCAGGAGGGGCTCGGGCAATGAGCAGTTCTTC.

This clonotype turned up a few times. The chain uses TRBV4-2 and TRBJ1-5, with a tentative D call TRBD1 (5 bases). Germline V gene data show CDR1 as LGHNA and CDR2 as YNFKEQ. This CDR3 has 15 residues. Trimming stripped 3 bases from V and 3 bases from J, with 12 bases between. The CDR3 region has the DNA TGTGCCAGCAGCCACGAAGTGGGGGACAATCAGCCCCAGCATTTT. Translation gives CASSHEVGDNQPQHF.

This clonotype came up many times. The chain uses TRBV7-2 and TRBJ1-5; D is undetermined. CDR3 size: 15 residues. Germline V gene lookup returns CDR1 SGHTA and CDR2 FQGNSA. Trimming took off 1 base at V and 3 bases at J, with 10 bases between the two ends. The CDR3 sequence is CASSLVRQHNQPQHF. The CDR3 DNA is TGTGCCAGCAGCTTAGTTAGGCAGCACAATCAGCCCCAGCATTTT. The full variable domain, completed using reference TRBV7-2 and TRBJ1-5, is GAGVSQSPSNKVTEKGKDVELRCDPISGHTALYWYRQSLGQGLEFLIYFQGNSAPDKSGLPSDRFSAERTGGSVSTLTIQRTQQEDSAVYLCASSLVRQHNQPQHFGDGTRLSIL.

The chain couples TRBV28 to TRBJ2-7, with D perhaps TRBD1 or TRBD2 (5 bases each). The germline CDR1 and CDR2 sequences are MDHEN and SYDVKM. Trimming removed 5 bases at V and 3 bases at J, with 14 bases between. The CDR3 consists of 14 residues. CDR3 in DNA: TGTGCCAGCAGTCAGAGGGACGGTATCTACGAGCAGTACGTC. Residues: CASSQRDGIYEQYV.

This chain links TRBV7-8 with TRBJ1-2; D might be TRBD1 (6 bases). Deletions cut 1 base from V and 4 bases from J, with 16 bases between. CDR3 length equals 16 residues. Germline CDR1 SGHVS, CDR2 FQNEAQ. The CDR3 sequence: CASSLEGSTGPYGYTF. The CDR3 region has the DNA TGTGCCAGCAGCTTAGAGGGCTCGACAGGCCCCTATGGCTACACCTTC. Variable domain in full (rest from reference TRBV7-8 and TRBJ1-2): GAGVSQSPRYKVAKRGQDVALRCDPISGHVSLFWYQQALGQGPEFLTYFQNEAQLDKSGLPSDRFFAERPEGSVSTLKIQRTQQEDSAVYLCASSLEGSTGPYGYTFGSGTRLTVV.

This clonotype was recorded once. The V gene is TRBV10-3, the J gene TRBJ2-1; D gene uncertain. The germline V gene encodes CDR1 ENHRY and CDR2 SYGVKD. This CDR3 spans 12 amino acids. Trimming shortened V by 0 bases and J by 7 bases, and 4 bases separated the two germline ends. CDR3 region: CAISESGNEQFF. Here the CDR3 DNA reads TGTGCCATCAGTGAGTCGGGTAATGAGCAGTTCTTC.

A few counts support this clonotype. The J gene is TRBJ2-1, the V gene TRBV7-6, with D tentatively TRBD1 or TRBD2 (5 bases each). CDR3 size: 14 residues. Trimming removed 3 bases from V and 5 bases from J, with 11 bases in between. Germline assignment: CDR1 SGHVS and CDR2 FNYEAQ. CDR3 nucleotide sequence: TGTGCCAGCAGCTTTTTCCTGGGGGACAATGAGCAGTTCTTC. Amino acids: CASSFFLGDNEQFF.